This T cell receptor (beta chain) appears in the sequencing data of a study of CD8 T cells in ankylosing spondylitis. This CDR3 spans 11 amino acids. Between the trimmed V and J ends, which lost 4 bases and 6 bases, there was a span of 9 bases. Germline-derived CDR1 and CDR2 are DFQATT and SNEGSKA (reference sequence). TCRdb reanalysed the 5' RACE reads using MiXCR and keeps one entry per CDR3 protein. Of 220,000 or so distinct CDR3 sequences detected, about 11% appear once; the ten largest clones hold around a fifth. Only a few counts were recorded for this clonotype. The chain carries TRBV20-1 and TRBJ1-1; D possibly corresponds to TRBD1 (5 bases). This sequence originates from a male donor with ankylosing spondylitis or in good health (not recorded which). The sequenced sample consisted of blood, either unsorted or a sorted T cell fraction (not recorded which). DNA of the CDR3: TGCAGTGCTACAGACAGCGCTGAAGCTTTCTTT. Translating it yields CSATDSAEAFF.